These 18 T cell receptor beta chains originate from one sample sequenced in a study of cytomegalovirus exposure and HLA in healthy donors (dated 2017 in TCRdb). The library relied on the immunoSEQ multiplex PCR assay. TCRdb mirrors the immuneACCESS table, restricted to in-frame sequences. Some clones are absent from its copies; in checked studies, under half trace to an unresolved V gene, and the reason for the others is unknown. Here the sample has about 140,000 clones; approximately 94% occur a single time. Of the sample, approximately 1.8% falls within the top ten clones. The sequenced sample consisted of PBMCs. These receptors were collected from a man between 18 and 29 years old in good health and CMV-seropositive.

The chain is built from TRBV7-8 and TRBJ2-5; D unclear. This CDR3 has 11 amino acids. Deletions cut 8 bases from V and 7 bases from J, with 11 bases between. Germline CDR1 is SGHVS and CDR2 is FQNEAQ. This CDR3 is CASLTRRTQYF. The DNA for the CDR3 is TGTGCCAGCCTGACTCGACGGACCCAGTACTTC.

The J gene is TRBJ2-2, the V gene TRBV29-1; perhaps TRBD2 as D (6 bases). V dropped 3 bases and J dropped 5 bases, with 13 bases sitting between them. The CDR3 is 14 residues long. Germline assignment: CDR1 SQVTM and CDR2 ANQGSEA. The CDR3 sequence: CSVEAGSRTGELFF. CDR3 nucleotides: TGCAGCGTTGAGGCGGGGTCGAGGACCGGGGAGCTGTTTTTT.

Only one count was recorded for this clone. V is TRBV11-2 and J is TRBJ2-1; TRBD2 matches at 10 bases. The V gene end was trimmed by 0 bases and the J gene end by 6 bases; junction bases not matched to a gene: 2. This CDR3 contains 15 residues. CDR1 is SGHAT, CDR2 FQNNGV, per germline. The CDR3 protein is CASSLEAGGANEQFF. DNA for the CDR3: TGTGCCAGCAGCTTAGAAGCGGGAGGGGCCAATGAGCAGTTCTTC.

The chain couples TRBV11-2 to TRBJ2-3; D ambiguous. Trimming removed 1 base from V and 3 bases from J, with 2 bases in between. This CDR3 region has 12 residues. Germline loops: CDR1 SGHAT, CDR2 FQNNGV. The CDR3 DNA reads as TGTGCCAGCAGCTTAGTAACAGATACGCAGTATTTT. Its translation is CASSLVTDTQYF.

The CDR3 spells CSVEQSQLNTEAFF. In DNA form, the CDR3 reads TGCAGCGTTGAACAGTCCCAGTTGAACACTGAAGCTTTCTTT. The gene calls are TRBV29-1 and TRBJ1-1; D remains unclear. From germline, CDR1 is SQVTM and CDR2 ANQGSEA. V gave up 2 bases and J gave up 0 bases, with 10 bases separating them. CDR3 length: 14 residues. The full variable domain, with the rest looked up from reference TRBV29-1 and TRBJ1-1, is SAVISQKPSRDICQRGTSLTIQCQVDSQVTMMFWYRQQPGQSLTLIATANQGSEATYESGFVIDKFPISRPNLTFSTLTVSNMSPEDSSIYLCSVEQSQLNTEAFFGQGTRLTVV.

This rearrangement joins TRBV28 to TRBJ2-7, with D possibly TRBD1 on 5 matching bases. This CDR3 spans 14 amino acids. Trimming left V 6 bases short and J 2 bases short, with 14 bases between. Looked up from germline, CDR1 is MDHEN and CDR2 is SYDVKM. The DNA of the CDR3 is TGTGCCAGCAGCCCGACTGGGGCAACCTACGAGCAGTACTTC. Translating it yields CASSPTGATYEQYF.

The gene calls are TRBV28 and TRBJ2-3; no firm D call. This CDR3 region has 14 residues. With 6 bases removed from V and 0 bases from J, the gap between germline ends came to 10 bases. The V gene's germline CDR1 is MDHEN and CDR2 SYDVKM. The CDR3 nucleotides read TGTGCCAGCAGAGAGGCTCCTAGCACAGATACGCAGTATTTT. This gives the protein CASREAPSTDTQYF. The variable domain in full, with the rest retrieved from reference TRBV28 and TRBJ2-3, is DVKVTQSSRYLVKRTGEKVFLECVQDMDHENMFWYRQDPGLGLRLIYFSYDVKMKEKGDIPEGYSVSREKKERFSLILESASTNQTSMYLCASREAPSTDTQYFGPGTRLTVL.

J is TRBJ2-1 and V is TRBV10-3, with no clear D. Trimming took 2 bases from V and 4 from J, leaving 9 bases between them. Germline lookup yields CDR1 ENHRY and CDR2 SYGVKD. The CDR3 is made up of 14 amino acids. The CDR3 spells CAISELQAYNEQFF. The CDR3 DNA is TGTGCCATCAGTGAGCTCCAGGCTTACAATGAGCAGTTCTTC.

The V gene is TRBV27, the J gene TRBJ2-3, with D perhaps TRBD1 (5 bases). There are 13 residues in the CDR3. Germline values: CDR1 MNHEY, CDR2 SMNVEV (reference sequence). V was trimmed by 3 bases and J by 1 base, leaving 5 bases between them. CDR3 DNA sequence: TGTGCCAGCAGTTTCAGGGGCACAGATACGCAGTATTTT. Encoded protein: CASSFRGTDTQYF.

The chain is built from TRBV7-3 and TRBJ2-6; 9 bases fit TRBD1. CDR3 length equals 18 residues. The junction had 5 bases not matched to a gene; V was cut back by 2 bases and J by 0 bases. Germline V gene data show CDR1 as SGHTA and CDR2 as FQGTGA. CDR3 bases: TGTGCCAGCAGCTTATGGGGGACAGGGACCTCTGGGGCCAACGTCCTGACTTTC. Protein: CASSLWGTGTSGANVLTF.

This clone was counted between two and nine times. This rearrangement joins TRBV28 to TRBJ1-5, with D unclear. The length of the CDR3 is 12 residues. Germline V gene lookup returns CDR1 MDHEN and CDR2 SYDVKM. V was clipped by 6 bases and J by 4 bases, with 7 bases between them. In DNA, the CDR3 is TGTGCCAGCAGCCGTCCTAATCAGCCCCAGCATTTT. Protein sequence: CASSRPNQPQHF.

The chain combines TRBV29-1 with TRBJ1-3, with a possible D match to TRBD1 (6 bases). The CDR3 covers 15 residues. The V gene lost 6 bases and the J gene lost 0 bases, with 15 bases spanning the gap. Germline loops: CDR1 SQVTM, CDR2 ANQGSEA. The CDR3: CSVGGQGFSGNTIYF. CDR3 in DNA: TGCAGCGTAGGTGGCCAGGGGTTCTCTGGAAACACCATATATTTT.

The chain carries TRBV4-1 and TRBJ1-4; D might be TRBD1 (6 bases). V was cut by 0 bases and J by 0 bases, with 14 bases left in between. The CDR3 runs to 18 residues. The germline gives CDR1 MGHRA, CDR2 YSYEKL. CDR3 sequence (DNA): TGCGCCAGCAGCCAAGATGGGACACCTGTTGCAACTAATGAAAAACTGTTTTTT. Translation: CASSQDGTPVATNEKLFF.

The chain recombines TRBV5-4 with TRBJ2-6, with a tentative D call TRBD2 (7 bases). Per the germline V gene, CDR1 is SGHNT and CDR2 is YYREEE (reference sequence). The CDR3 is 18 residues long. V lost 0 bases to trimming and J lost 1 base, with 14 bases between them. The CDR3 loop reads CASSLAGGRSSGANVLTF. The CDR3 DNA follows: TGTGCCAGCAGCTTGGCGGGGGGCAGGTCTTCTGGGGCCAACGTCCTGACTTTC. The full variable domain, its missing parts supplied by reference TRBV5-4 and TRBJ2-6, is ETGVTQSPTHLIKTRGQQVTLRCSSQSGHNTVSWYQQALGQGPQFIFQYYREEENGRGNFPPRFSGLQFPNYSSELNVNALELDDSALYLCASSLAGGRSSGANVLTFGAGSRLTVL.

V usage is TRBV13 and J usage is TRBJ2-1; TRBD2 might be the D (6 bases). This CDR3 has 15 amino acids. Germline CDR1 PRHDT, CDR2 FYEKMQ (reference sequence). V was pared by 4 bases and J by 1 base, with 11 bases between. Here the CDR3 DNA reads TGTGCCAGCAGCTCGACCGGGAGTTCCTACAATGAGCAGTTCTTC. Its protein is CASSSTGSSYNEQFF. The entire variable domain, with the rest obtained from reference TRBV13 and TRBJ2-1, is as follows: AAGVIQSPRHLIKEKRETATLKCYPIPRHDTVYWYQQGPGQDPQFLISFYEKMQSDKGSIPDRFSAQQFSDYHSELNMSSLELGDSALYFCASSSTGSSYNEQFFGPGTRLTVL.

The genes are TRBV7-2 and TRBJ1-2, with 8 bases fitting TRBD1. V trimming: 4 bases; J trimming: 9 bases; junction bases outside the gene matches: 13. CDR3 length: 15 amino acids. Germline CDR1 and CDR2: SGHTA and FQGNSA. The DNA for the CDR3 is TGTGCCAGCAGCTCCGTCACCGGACAGGGCGGGAGCTACACCTTC. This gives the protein CASSSVTGQGGSYTF.

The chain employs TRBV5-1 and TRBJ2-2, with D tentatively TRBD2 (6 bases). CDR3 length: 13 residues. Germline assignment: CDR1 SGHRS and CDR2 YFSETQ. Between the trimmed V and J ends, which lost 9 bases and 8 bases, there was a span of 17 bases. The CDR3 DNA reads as TGCGCCACTAGCGCCGCTACCCTAGGGGAGCTGTTTTTT. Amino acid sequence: CATSAATLGELFF.

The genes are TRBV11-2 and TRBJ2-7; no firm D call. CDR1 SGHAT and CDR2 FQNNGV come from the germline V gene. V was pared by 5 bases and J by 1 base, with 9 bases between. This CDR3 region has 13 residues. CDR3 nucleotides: TGTGCCAGCAGCCAACAGCTGTCCTACGAGCAGTACTTC. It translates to CASSQQLSYEQYF.